Listed here are 9 T cell receptor beta chains from one sample, sequenced in a study of blood T cells in healthy people across ages. With a J-beta primer mix and a sample-barcoded 5' primer, a second PCR ran 7 to 11 cycles. Via MiXCR, TCRdb re-called the 5' RACE reads, giving one row per CDR3 protein. The sample includes around 870,000 distinct CDR3 sequences, less than 35% seen only once; the top ten take around 16%. The sequencing input was blood. The receptor set was obtained from a woman over 75 in good health.

This clonotype was seen at least ten times. The V and J genes are TRBV7-2 and TRBJ1-5; the D gene is possibly TRBD1 (5 bases). There are 13 residues in the CDR3. Germline assignment: CDR1 SGHTA and CDR2 FQGNSA. Trimming removed 11 bases from V and 4 bases from J, with 15 bases in between. CDR3 region: CACSGAANQPQHF. DNA of the CDR3: TGTGCCTGTAGTGGGGCGGCGAATCAGCCCCAGCATTTT.

This clonotype was seen once. The gene calls are TRBV4-3 and TRBJ2-1; TRBD1 or TRBD2 may be the D gene (5 bases each). CDR3 length: 15 amino acids. Trimming stripped 4 bases from V and 6 bases from J, with 16 bases between. Germline CDR1 reads LGHNA; CDR2 reads YSLEER. The CDR3 region has the DNA TGCGCCAGCAGCCCAAGTGGGGGTCTTGGCAATGAGCAGTTCTTC. It specifies CASSPSGGLGNEQFF.

The chain carries TRBV12-3 or TRBV12-4 and TRBJ2-7, with D possibly TRBD1 on 6 matching bases. CDR3 size: 15 residues. Trimming stripped 5 bases from V and 7 bases from J, with 21 bases between. Here the CDR3 reads CASSAGESRDNEQYF. CDR3 in DNA: TGTGCCAGCAGTGCCGGGGAAAGTAGGGACAATGAGCAGTACTTC.

This clonotype was recorded at least ten times. The CDR3 is CASSLVRGTNEKLFF. The CDR3 DNA reads as TGTGCCAGCAGCTTAGTAAGGGGAACTAATGAAAAACTGTTTTTT. The chain employs TRBV7-2 and TRBJ1-4; D might be TRBD1 (5 bases). The V gene's germline CDR1 is SGHTA and CDR2 FQGNSA. V lost 1 base and J 1 base, leaving 7 bases between the germline ends. CDR3 length: 15 residues.

This clonotype was counted at least ten times. The chain employs TRBV6-2 or TRBV6-3 and TRBJ2-5; D gene ambiguous. CDR1 and CDR2 (germline): MNHEY, SVGEGT. The CDR3 loop spans 13 amino acids. V lost 6 bases and J 5 bases, leaving 13 bases between the germline ends. The CDR3 DNA reads as TGTGCCAGCAGAACAGCACCCTGGGAGACCCAGTACTTC. Its protein product is CASRTAPWETQYF.

For this clonotype: The junction differs from germline at one of its ends, possibly a read error. V and J are TRBV12-3 or TRBV12-4 and TRBJ2-7, with a tentative D call TRBD1 (6 bases). This CDR3 comprises 14 residues. The CDR3 is CTSSPDSLSYEQYF. The CDR3 DNA reads TGTACCAGCAGCCCGGACAGCCTCTCCTACGAGCAGTACTTC.

This clonotype was observed a handful of times. This chain uses TRBV2 with TRBJ2-7, with D perhaps matching TRBD1 or TRBD2 (5 bases each). The J call could be wrong; TRBJ2-4 is a better fit for the DNA end. The germline CDR1 and CDR2 sequences are SNHLY and FYNNEI. This CDR3 spans 13 amino acids. The CDR3 nucleotides are TGTGCCCGCGGGCTTCAGGGAGCGAACATTCAGTACTTC. Protein sequence: CARGLQGANIQYF.

V gene TRBV24-1 combines with J gene TRBJ2-3; maybe TRBD2 (6 bases). The germline V and J ends were trimmed by 6 bases and 0 bases, with 18 bases remaining between them. This CDR3 comprises 17 residues. CDR1 and CDR2 (germline): KGHDR, SFDVKD. In DNA form, the CDR3 reads TGTGCCACCAGTACGAGGAGGGACTGGGCCAGCACAGATACGCAGTATTTT. It encodes CATSTRRDWASTDTQYF.

In the case of this clonotype: A much larger clone differs by one base, so this may be a read error. V and J are TRBV25-1 and TRBJ1-2; no clear D gene. This CDR3 contains 13 residues. Between the trimmed V and J ends, which lost 10 bases and 2 bases, there was a span of 14 bases. From germline, CDR1 is MGHDK and CDR2 SYGVNS. The CDR3 coding sequence is TGTGCCAACGCGCCCGCGGGGAACTATGGCTACACCTTC. This sequence encodes CANAPAGNYGYTF.